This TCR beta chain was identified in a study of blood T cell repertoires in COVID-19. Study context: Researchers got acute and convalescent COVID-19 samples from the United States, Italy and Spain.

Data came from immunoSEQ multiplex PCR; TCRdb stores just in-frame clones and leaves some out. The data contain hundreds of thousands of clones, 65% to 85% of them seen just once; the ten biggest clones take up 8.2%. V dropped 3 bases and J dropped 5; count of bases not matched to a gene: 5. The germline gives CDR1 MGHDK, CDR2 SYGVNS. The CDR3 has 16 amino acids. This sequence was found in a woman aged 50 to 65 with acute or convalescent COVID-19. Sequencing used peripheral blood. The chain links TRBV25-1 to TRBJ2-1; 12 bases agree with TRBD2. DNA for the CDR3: TGTGCCAGCAGTGATCTAGCGGGAGGGCCTCACAATGAGCAGTTCTTC. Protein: CASSDLAGGPHNEQFF.